This T cell receptor (beta chain) was identified in a study of shared clonotypes between healthy human individuals. Overall study: Contributing individuals were a couple of females and a few males aged 18 to 49. Each donor had three CD4 naive, three CD4 memory, two CD8 naive and one CD8 memory plate.

Deep was the level used in running the assay. Data came from immunoSEQ multiplex PCR; TCRdb stores just in-frame clones and leaves some out. Here the sample spans about 1,900,000 clones, about 95% being singletons. CD45RO-negative cells were positively selected for CCR7, leaving out terminally differentiated effector memory CD45RA+ cells. Trimming removed 5 bases at V and 4 bases at J, with 12 bases between. The CDR3 runs to 14 residues. The germline V gene has CDR1 SEHNR and CDR2 FQNEAQ (reference sequence). The chain uses TRBV7-9 and TRBJ1-5; TRBD1 might be the D (6 bases). This clonotype originated in a young man in good health. Specimen: naive CD8+ T cells sorted from blood. CDR3 residues: CASSPGQPNQPQHF. For the CDR3, the DNA is TGTGCCAGCAGCCCCGGACAGCCAAATCAGCCCCAGCATTTT.